This T cell receptor beta chain was found in a study of lymphopenia after photon versus proton radiotherapy. Findings of the study overall: Relative stability marked proton patients; photon patients lost diversity and naive cells. Only patients who died were analyzed for survival; proton advantage is unproven. Oligoclonal CD8+ Temra expansion after nadir drove photon patients' diversity drop.

Germline V lookup: CDR1 PRHDT, CDR2 FYEKMQ (reference sequence). The V end lost 0 bases, the J end lost 7 bases, and 9 bases lay between the germline ends. This CDR3 contains 13 residues. Comments on this clone: Antigen specificity is unknown.

Only in-frame clones appear in the TCRdb table, and some are missing; sequencing was by immunoSEQ multiplex PCR. The data show more than 70,000 clones, about 86% seen once. The input for sequencing was peripheral blood, taken from a patient treated with proton-based radiotherapy. The rearrangement links TRBV13 to TRBJ1-1; the D is unclear. This TCR derives from a man aged 60 to 69 with pancreatic cancer. CDR3 protein: CASSLGTPNEAFF. DNA of the CDR3: TGTGCCAGCAGCTTAGGGACTCCCAATGAAGCTTTCTTT.